The source of this TCR beta chain is a study of blood T cell repertoires in COVID-19. In the study overall: COVID-19 samples, acute and convalescent, were from the United States, Italy and Spain. From T cells, B-cell-depleted T cells, or PBMCs came the material, which was cDNA or gDNA.

As processed by the authors: Estimation of nucleated cell counts was performed using reference gene primer amplification. The method was immunoSEQ multiplex PCR; TCRdb's version includes in-frame clones alone and lacks a portion of them. V and J calls and clone size are as listed in that table; D and trimming were resolved from the DNA. The sample carries about 140,000 clones, about 83% recorded once. CDR3 length equals 14 residues. Germline loops: CDR1 LNHDA, CDR2 SQIVND (reference sequence). J was trimmed by 4 bases and V by 4 bases; bases with no gene match: 3. This chain joins TRBV19 and TRBJ1-2; 10 bases agree with TRBD1. This TCR derives from a human donor in a cohort sampled during active COVID-19. Sample: peripheral blood. DNA of the CDR3: TGTGCCAGTAGTAGTCGACAGGGGGCCTATGGCTACACCTTC. It yields the protein CASSSRQGAYGYTF.